This passage covers 13 T cell receptor beta chains from one sample sequenced in a study of technical replicates of blood from a few donors. Profiled with immunoSEQ multiplex PCR; TCRdb holds only in-frame clones, not every one. The repertoire consists of 75,000 to 100,000 clones, with roughly 94% occurring once and the leading ten covering 0.35% to 0.4%. The source material was T cells isolated from PBMCs. The source is a human donor in good health.

V is TRBV2 and J is TRBJ1-2; D is undetermined. Germline V gene data show CDR1 as SNHLY and CDR2 as FYNNEI. V shed 9 bases and J shed 2 bases, with 13 bases lying between them. The CDR3 consists of 13 residues. In DNA, the CDR3 is TGTGCCAGACCAGGCCCATTCAACTATGGCTACACCTTC. It is translated as CARPGPFNYGYTF.

The CDR3 spells CASSLGRADTQYF. DNA of the CDR3: TGTGCCAGCAGTTTAGGGAGGGCAGATACGCAGTATTTT. The J gene is TRBJ2-3, the V gene TRBV6-5; 7 bases match TRBD2. V was pared by 4 bases and J by 4 bases, with 2 bases of the junction left unmatched. CDR3 size: 13 residues. From germline, CDR1 is MNHEY and CDR2 SVGAGI.

The chain couples TRBV9 to TRBJ2-1; 15 nucleotides agree with TRBD2. Germline CDR1 SGDLS, CDR2 YYNGEE. The CDR3 loop spans 16 amino acids. J gave up 7 bases and V 4 bases, and 6 bases lay outside the gene matches. The CDR3, as DNA: TGTGCCAGCAGCAGACCGGGACTAGCGGGGGGTAATGAGCAGTTCTTC. Amino acids: CASSRPGLAGGNEQFF.

The chain employs TRBV7-3 and TRBJ2-7; weak D call: TRBD1 (6 bases). In germline, CDR1 is SGHTA, CDR2 FQGTGA. This CDR3 region has 14 residues. The V gene lost 8 bases and the J gene lost 1 base, with 15 bases spanning the gap. The CDR3 nucleotides read TGTGCCAGCTCCTGGGGGCAGGGATCCTACGAGCAGTACTTC. Its protein product is CASSWGQGSYEQYF.

This clone appeared a single time. This chain uses TRBV13 with TRBJ2-4; D perhaps matches TRBD2 (6 bases). V lost 5 bases to trimming and J lost 3 bases, with 14 bases between them. CDR3 length: 15 amino acids. Germline loops: CDR1 PRHDT, CDR2 FYEKMQ (reference sequence). The CDR3 DNA reads as TGTGCCAGCAGCCTCGGGGGACTCGGCAAAAACATTCAGTACTTC. Translating it yields CASSLGGLGKNIQYF.

J is TRBJ2-7 and V is TRBV4-1, with D uncertain. The CDR3 extends over 11 amino acids. Looked up from germline, CDR1 is MGHRA and CDR2 is YSYEKL. V was trimmed by 0 bases and J by 7 bases, leaving 4 bases between them. CDR3 region: CASSQDTEQYF. The CDR3, as DNA: TGCGCCAGCAGCCAAGATACAGAGCAGTACTTC.

The rearrangement uses TRBV19 and TRBJ1-2; perhaps TRBD1 as D (6 bases). The CDR3 has 13 amino acids. Between the trimmed V and J ends, which lost 4 bases and 7 bases, there was a span of 13 bases. Germline-derived CDR1 and CDR2 are LNHDA and SQIVND (reference sequence). The CDR3 sequence: CASSTDRVGGYTF. In DNA form, the CDR3 reads TGTGCCAGTAGTACGGACAGAGTCGGTGGCTACACCTTC.

J is TRBJ1-2 and V is TRBV6-1; the D gene is possibly TRBD1 (6 bases). Trimming shortened V by 1 base and J by 7 bases, and 10 bases separated the two germline ends. This CDR3 spans 13 amino acids. Germline values: CDR1 MNHNS, CDR2 SASEGT. CDR3 nucleotides: TGTGCCAGCAGTGAAGGTATGGGGGCTGGCTACACCTTC. Translating gives CASSEGMGAGYTF.

The rearrangement links TRBV5-1 to TRBJ1-1; the D is unclear. Germline CDR1 is SGHRS and CDR2 is YFSETQ. V was shortened by 3 bases and J by 4 bases, with 13 bases between the two germline ends. The CDR3 is 14 amino acids. CDR3 DNA: TGCGCCAGCAGCTATCGGGGAACCGCCACTGAAGCTTTCTTT. This encodes CASSYRGTATEAFF.

In this sample, this clone turned up once. The chain is built from TRBV9 and TRBJ1-4; D remains unclear. In germline, CDR1 is SGDLS, CDR2 YYNGEE. V was cut by 5 bases and J by 4 bases, with 9 bases left in between. The CDR3 covers 13 residues. The CDR3 here is CASRLSSNEKLFF. The CDR3 DNA follows: TGTGCCAGCAGGTTGTCGAGTAATGAAAAACTGTTTTTT.

This chain links TRBV5-1 with TRBJ2-3; 9 bases map to TRBD2. The germline V gene has CDR1 SGHRS and CDR2 YFSETQ. With 1 base clipped from V and 4 bases from J, the junction kept 13 bases outside the gene matches. The CDR3 has 18 amino acids. The CDR3 DNA reads TGCGCCAGCAGCTTGAGGCAGGCGGGAGGGCCGAGGGCAGATACGCAGTATTTT. This codes for CASSLRQAGGPRADTQYF.

This clone occurred once. The chain couples TRBV5-5 to TRBJ2-7; 7 bases fit TRBD1. The CDR3 totals 16 residues. The V gene end was trimmed by 3 bases and the J gene end by 3 bases; junction bases not matched to a gene: 12. The germline V gene has CDR1 SGHKS and CDR2 YYEKEE (reference sequence). In DNA form, the CDR3 reads TGTGCCAGCAGCTGGTACAGGGACAGACCATACTACGAGCAGTACTTC. It translates to CASSWYRDRPYYEQYF.

This clone has only one observation. The CDR3, as DNA: TGCGCCAGCACTCGAAGCTCAGGGGGTACGGAGACCCAGTACTTC. Translated: CASTRSSGGTETQYF. The V call is TRBV5-1, the J call TRBJ2-5, with TRBD1 matching over 7 bases. Germline V gene sequence: CDR1 SGHRS, CDR2 YFSETQ. After removal of 6 bases from V and 5 bases from J, the junction contained 13 bases not matched to a gene. The CDR3 has 15 residues.